These T cell receptor beta chains were read from a single sample in a study of human T cells and chemical hapten exposure. From the RACE reads, TCRdb called clonotypes with MiXCR, one entry per CDR3 protein. Among more than 75,000 distinct CDR3 sequences listed, over 6.5% were seen once. The sequencing input was whole blood. Every receptor here comes from a male donor in good health. Some clones in this sample may be carry-over from other donors' samples. Each CDR3 is given with its conserved first and last residue. The D gene is left open where the match is weak. The size of a clone is reported for some rows only, either as once, few or many, or as a class for expanded clones.

d_call	clone_size	v_call	j_call	cdr3_nt	cdr3_aa
.	.	TRBV6-5	TRBJ1-4	TGTGCCAGCAGTTACTCGTTGCAGGCAACTAATGAAAAACTGTTTTTT	CASSYSLQATNEKLFF
.	many	TRBV30	TRBJ1-5	TGTGCCTGGAGTGTTCAGGGTGGACAGCCCCAGCATTTT	CAWSVQGGQPQHF
TRBD1	.	TRBV11-2	TRBJ1-6	TGTGCCACAGGACAGGGGGACAATTCACCCCTCCACTTT	CATGQGDNSPLHF
.	.	TRBV3-1	TRBJ1-1	TGTGCCAGCAGCCAAGATCCAAGGGCGGGCACTGAAGCTTTCTTT	CASSQDPRAGTEAFF
.	many	TRBV20-1	TRBJ1-4	TGCAGTGCTAGGAGACAGTCAACTAATGAAAAACTGTTTTTT	CSARRQSTNEKLFF
TRBD2	.	TRBV12-3/TRBV12-4	TRBJ2-7	TGTGCCAGCAGTTTTCTAGCGGGAGAGGCCGAGCAGTACTTC	CASSFLAGEAEQYF
TRBD1	few	TRBV27	TRBJ1-1	TGTGCCAGCAGTTTATCTAGGACAGGGGGCCCCGTGAACACTGAAGCTTTCTTT	CASSLSRTGGPVNTEAFF
.	.	TRBV2	TRBJ1-1	TGTGCCAGCATTGAGCAGTACACTGAAGCTTTCTTT	CASIEQYTEAFF
TRBD1	few	TRBV7-9	TRBJ1-1	TGTGCCAGCAGCTTACGGGGGCAGGGGGAATCTGAAGCTTTCTTT	CASSLRGQGESEAFF
.	few	TRBV20-1	TRBJ1-3	TGCAGTGCTAGTATAGCCAGGGGTGGAAACACCATATATTTT	CSASIARGGNTIYF
TRBD1	many	TRBV29-1	TRBJ1-1	TGCAGCGTCGAGACAGGGAGCCCTGAAGCTTTCTTT	CSVETGSPEAFF
.	many	TRBV2	TRBJ1-1	TGTGCCAGCAGTGAGGCCAGGCTTAACACTGAAGCTTTCTTT	CASSEARLNTEAFF
TRBD2	few	TRBV14	TRBJ2-7	TGTGCCAGCAGCCAAGGAGTGAGCGGGGGGGGAGGCCCCGAGCAGTACTTC	CASSQGVSGGGGPEQYF
TRBD1	few	TRBV20-1	TRBJ2-1	TGCAGTGCTAGAGACCTTACCAGACAGGGGGGAACCTACAATGAGCAGTTCTTC	CSARDLTRQGGTYNEQFF
TRBD2	many	TRBV7-9	TRBJ2-1	TGTGCCAGCAGCTTACCGACTAGCGGAAGGGTTTTCAATGAGCAGTTCTTC	CASSLPTSGRVFNEQFF
.	few	TRBV12-3/TRBV12-4	TRBJ1-2	TGTGCCAGCAGTCCCCTTTACATGCCAGACAAATCGTCTAACTATGGCTACACCTTC	CASSPLYMPDKSSNYGYTF
TRBD1	many	TRBV12-3/TRBV12-4	TRBJ2-7	TGTGCCAGCAGTTCTGCGACAGGGCGGGAGCAGTACTTC	CASSSATGREQYF
.	many	TRBV11-2	TRBJ2-3	TGTGCCAGCAGCTTAGTTCTCGACAGACCGATTAGCACAGATACGCAGTATTTT	CASSLVLDRPISTDTQYF
TRBD1	few	TRBV20-1	TRBJ1-2	TGCAGTGCTATGGACAGGGAATATGGCTACACCTTC	CSAMDREYGYTF